A single sample is the source of the 14 T cell receptor beta chains below, sequenced in a study of blood T cells in healthy people across ages. The authors ran a second PCR of about 7 to 12 cycles using a sample-barcoded 5' primer and a J-beta primer mix. Via MiXCR, TCRdb re-called the 5' RACE reads, giving one row per CDR3 protein. This table holds about 1.6 million distinct CDR3 sequences, about 35% found once. Sequenced input: blood. All receptors come from a woman in her 30s in good health.

This clonotype was counted only a few times. This chain connects TRBV28 to TRBJ1-1, with D possibly matching TRBD1 (6 bases). Germline V gives CDR1 MDHEN, CDR2 SYDVKM. V was cut by 7 bases and J by 0 bases, with 15 bases left in between. The length of the CDR3 is 15 residues. The CDR3 nucleotides are TGTGCCAGCATCAAGCGGGGGGGCGTGAACACTGAAGCTTTCTTT. This codes for CASIKRGGVNTEAFF.

To note about this clonotype: A much bigger clone sits one base away, suggesting this may be a read error. The chain recombines TRBV3-1 with TRBJ1-2, with D unresolved. The CDR3 loop spans 13 amino acids. Per germline, CDR1 LGHDT and CDR2 YNNKEL (reference sequence). Trimming cost V 4 bases and J 6 bases, with 12 bases left between them. The chain's CDR3 is CASSRVHEDGYTF. The CDR3, as DNA: TGTGCCAGCAGCCGGGTACACGAGGATGGCTACACCTTC.

To note about this clonotype: This may arise from a read error, as a much more abundant clone is one base away. The chain joins TRBV20-1 to TRBJ2-5, with 7 bases that match TRBD1. The CDR3 loop spans 12 amino acids. V shed 5 bases and J 5 bases; nucleotides not matched to a gene: 5. CDR1 and CDR2 from the germline V gene are DFQATT and SNEGSKA (reference sequence). The chain's CDR3 is CSAQGQNETQYF. CDR3 coding DNA: TGCAGTGCTCAGGGACAGAATGAGACCCAGTACTTC.

The chain employs TRBV20-1 and TRBJ1-5, with unresolved D. The CDR3 covers 14 residues. Germline loops: CDR1 DFQATT, CDR2 SNEGSKA (reference sequence). The V end lost 1 base, the J end lost 0 bases, and 7 bases lay between the germline ends. Written as DNA, the CDR3 is TGCAGTGCTAGAGGGCGGACTAGCAATCAGCCCCAGCATTTT. Encoded protein: CSARGRTSNQPQHF.

This chain links TRBV14 with TRBJ2-4, with D unresolved. The closer fit of TRBJ2-7 to the DNA end suggests the J call may be wrong. This CDR3 region has 14 residues. The germline V gene has CDR1 SGHDN and CDR2 FVKESK. This CDR3 reads CASSQDSAPYEQYF. CDR3 nucleotide sequence: TGTGCCAGCAGCCAAGACAGCGCGCCCTACGAGCAGTACTTC.

This clonotype has at least ten counts. The chain combines TRBV15 with TRBJ1-1, with 8 bases lining up with TRBD1. Germline CDR1 LNHNV, CDR2 YYDKDF (reference sequence). The CDR3 spans 15 residues. J lost 1 base, V lost 0 bases, and 1 base had no gene match. The CDR3 region is CATSRDGTGNTEAFF. Written as DNA, the CDR3 is TGTGCCACCAGCAGAGATGGGACAGGGAACACTGAAGCTTTCTTT.

The rearrangement links TRBV20-1 to TRBJ2-3; TRBD2 matches 12 bases. CDR3 length: 16 residues. V lost 1 base to trimming and J lost 8 bases; unmatched junction nucleotides: 10. Germline CDR1 DFQATT, CDR2 SNEGSKA (reference sequence). CDR3 nucleotide sequence: TGCAGTGCTAGAGTCTTCGGGCTAGCGGGGGGGGGTACGCAGTATTTT. It specifies CSARVFGLAGGGTQYF.

This clonotype was counted ten times or more. The chain uses TRBV10-3 and TRBJ2-7; 9 nucleotides line up with TRBD2. V lost 3 bases, J lost 6 bases, and 6 bases stayed unmatched. From germline, CDR1 is ENHRY and CDR2 SYGVKD. The CDR3 length is 14 residues. The CDR3 DNA reads TGTGCCATCAGTGATAGCGGGAGATCGTCCGAGCAGTACTTC. It translates to CAISDSGRSSEQYF.

Worth noting for this clonotype: Mismatch with germline at one junction end may stem from a read error. The V gene is TRBV18, the J gene TRBJ1-6, with D maybe TRBD1 (5 bases). Germline-derived CDR1 and CDR2 are KGHSH and LQKENI. This CDR3 is built from 16 residues. CDR3 amino acids: CASSLVPDNYNSPLHF. Written as DNA, the CDR3 is TGTGCTAGCTCACTAGTTCCGGACAATTATAATTCACCCCTCCACTTT.

In its sample, this clonotype was seen a few times. The chain is built from TRBV2 and TRBJ2-1; 15 bases map to TRBD2. The CDR3 spans 13 residues. Trimming cost V 9 bases and J 9 bases; bases outside gene matches: 3. The germline CDR1 and CDR2 sequences are SNHLY and FYNNEI. The CDR3 sequence: CASGTSGGFEQFF. CDR3 sequence (DNA): TGTGCCAGTGGGACTAGCGGGGGGTTTGAGCAGTTCTTC.

The gene calls are TRBV6-1 and TRBJ2-1, with 9 bases matching TRBD2. CDR1 is MNHNS and CDR2 is SASEGT in the germline V gene. This CDR3 spans 20 amino acids. J lost 2 bases, V lost 8 bases, and 22 bases had no gene match. In DNA form, the CDR3 reads TGTGCCAGCTCGATCGCCTCCGGGACTAGCCTACTATATCCCTACAATGAGCAGTTCTTC. This gives the protein CASSIASGTSLLYPYNEQFF.

About this clonotype itself: The junction and the germline gene differ at one end; a read error may be behind it. This chain joins TRBV29-1 and TRBJ1-2; D is undetermined. The germline V gene has CDR1 SQVTM and CDR2 ANQGSEA. The CDR3 spans 16 residues. This chain's CDR3 is CSVEDSADTLGYDYTF. Here the CDR3 DNA reads TGCAGCGTTGAAGATTCGGCAGACACGCTTGGCTATGACTACACCTTC.

The genes are TRBV12-5 and TRBJ2-7, with 8 bases fitting TRBD1. The CDR3 covers 13 residues. V shed 7 bases and J 4 bases; nucleotides not matched to a gene: 6. From germline, CDR1 is LGHNT and CDR2 FRNRAP. The CDR3 protein is CASAAGGRYEQYF. The CDR3, as DNA: TGTGCTAGTGCGGCAGGGGGCCGGTACGAGCAGTACTTC.

This clonotype was detected only a few times. This chain links TRBV20-1 with TRBJ2-1; 12 positions match TRBD2. This CDR3 has 14 residues. V lost 6 bases to trimming and J lost 9 bases; unmatched junction nucleotides: 9. The V gene's germline CDR1 is DFQATT and CDR2 SNEGSKA (reference sequence). The CDR3 DNA sequence: TGCAGTGCCCCCACTAGCGGGGGGCCTGGTGAGCAGTTCTTC. Its protein product is CSAPTSGGPGEQFF.